This T cell receptor (beta chain) comes out of a study of identical twins (dated by TCRdb to the mid-2010s). Background on the whole study: To test whether fetal clonotypes persist, the study used deep sequencing on TCR alpha and beta repertoires from monozygotic twins, unrelated adults of various ages, and cord blood. To rule out contamination, the twin experiments were replicated at different times with different library preparation protocols.

All donors were healthy Caucasians. Three pairs of female monozygotic twins, all aged about 18 to 30 years, were included in the twin cohort. Positive isolation kits from Invitrogen were used to isolate CD4+ and CD8+ T cell populations. This clonotype was seen more than once but under ten times. Its antigen is unknown. The record has no base qualities; no much larger clone is one base away. Preparation of the library involved 5' RACE. Instrument used: Illumina HiSeq 2000. Template switching added a universal primer binding site, and the final cDNA carried a unique molecular identifier that allowed TCR cDNA molecules to be counted accurately. Specific primers in the conserved constant-segment region were used to synthesize first-strand cDNA for TCR alpha and beta chains. Each cDNA library was double barcoded, with a SMART-Mk sample barcode plus Illumina barcodes, to control for contamination. Two successive PCR steps introduced TruSeq adapter sequences along with Illumina sample barcodes. The Illumina HiSeq platform was used with custom primers to sequence TCR alpha and beta cDNA libraries. The study's processing was this. Raw reads were processed with MiGEC to extract unique molecular identifiers, and MiXCR was used to determine CDR3 positions. For each individual, recombination models were inferred using an EM algorithm with the repgenHMM and IGoR tools. Shared clonotypes were analyzed with the tcR package in R, and sharing was normalized by the product of cloneset sizes. To study raw recombination without the effects of thymic and clonal selection, out-of-frame nonproductive sequences were analyzed. Clones were called with MiXCR by TCRdb after fastp trimmed the public reads at Q25, and only in-frame beta chains were retained. Identical CDR3 protein sequences are pooled into one entry, listed with their most common genes and DNA. TCRdb, not the original authors, processed these V and J calls. Within this sample are about 530,000 distinct CDR3 sequences, with under 25% of them counted one time only. The ten biggest clones cover roughly 0.5% of the sample.

Study-wide findings and limitations: Recombination models systematically underestimated out-of-frame TCR alpha sharing in monozygotic twins but agreed with sharing between unrelated individuals. Zero-insertion analyses could be partly confounded by invariant T cells such as MAIT and iNKT, though diverse VJ usage argued against such confounding for most clonotypes. Fewer insertions were carried by abundant cord blood beta clonotypes, a similar but weaker trend appeared in young adult naive repertoires, and no such trend appeared in memory repertoires. Conclusions relied on cross-sectional statistical analysis, since the same donors could not be followed over many years. Compared with coincidental sharing between unrelated individuals, an excess of low generation-probability sequences was observed among out-of-frame TCR alpha sequences shared between twins. In beta out-of-frame sequences, excess twin sharing was weaker, because having fewer shared sequences lowered the signal-to-noise ratio.

The CDR3 goes from the cysteine to the phenylalanine over 16 residues. CDR3 DNA only is kept here, 48 bases in frame from base 1. These same data were also listed under a study on yellow fever vaccine responses in identical twins. Per the second study: According to the authors, the vaccine-induced T cell response in identical twins seemed to be partly convergent and partly specific to each individual. In identical twins, the study followed T cell clones that responded to the vaccine with precision.

In this chain, TRBV21-1 is recombined with TRBJ1-1; the table's D call TRBD1 went unverified against the DNA. TRBV21-1 is labeled a pseudogene. Sequenced input: CD4+ T cells sorted from blood. This TCR was sampled from a woman under 30 in good health. CDR3 reads: CASSPMPGQGDTEAFF. The DNA sequence is as follows: TGTGCCAGCAGCCCAATGCCCGGACAGGGGGACACTGAAGCTTTCTTT.